This T cell receptor beta chain stems from a study of PD-1 blockade in mismatch repair-deficient tumors. Study-wide background: Patients had more than ten mismatch repair-deficient cancer types, all previously treated and progressing.

Produced via immunoSEQ multiplex PCR; TCRdb's table is partial and in-frame only. The repertoire includes over 100,000 clones, roughly 80% of them detected once, and 4.7% sits in the top ten. PCR or immunohistochemistry showed mismatch repair deficiency in every enrolled patient. The TCR-sequenced patients were a few responders to pembrolizumab. Study observations and caveats: Tumor-resident clones, often undetectable pretreatment in blood, expanded then contracted after pembrolizumab.

The V and J ends lost 5 bases and 2 bases respectively, with 21 bases between them. Germline V CDR1 and CDR2: KGHSH, LQKENI. CDR3 length: 17 amino acids. Notes on this clone: The target antigen is unknown.

The input for sequencing was peripheral blood, taken 60 weeks after starting pembrolizumab. The chain uses TRBV18 and TRBJ2-5, with D perhaps matching TRBD1 (5 bases). The source of this sequence is an adult with mismatch repair-deficient cancer. CDR3 region: CASSSQGTRKPQETQYF. CDR3 DNA: TGTGCCAGCTCATCCCAGGGCACCCGCAAACCTCAAGAGACCCAGTACTTC.